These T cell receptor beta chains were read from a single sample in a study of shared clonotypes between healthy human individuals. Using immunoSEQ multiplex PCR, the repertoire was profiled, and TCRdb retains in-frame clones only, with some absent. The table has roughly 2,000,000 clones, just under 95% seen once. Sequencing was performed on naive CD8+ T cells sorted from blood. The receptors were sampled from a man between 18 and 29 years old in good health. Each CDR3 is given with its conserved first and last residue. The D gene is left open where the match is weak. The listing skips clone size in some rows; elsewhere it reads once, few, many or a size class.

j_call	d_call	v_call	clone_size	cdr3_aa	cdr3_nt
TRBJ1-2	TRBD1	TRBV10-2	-	CASSAPLQGLANYGYTF	TGCGCCAGCAGTGCTCCCCTACAGGGGCTAGCTAACTATGGCTACACCTTC
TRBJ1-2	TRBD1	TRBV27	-	CASRLTGGDYGYTF	TGTGCCAGCAGACTTACAGGGGGTGACTATGGCTACACCTTC
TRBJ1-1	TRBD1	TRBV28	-	CASSPTGTGVNTEAFF	TGTGCCAGCAGCCCAACCGGGACAGGGGTGAACACTGAAGCTTTCTTT
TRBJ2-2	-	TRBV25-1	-	CASRVGPGELFF	TGTGCCAGCAGGGTCGGACCCGGGGAGCTGTTTTTT
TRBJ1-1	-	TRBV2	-	CASMAAGENTEAFF	TGTGCCAGCATGGCGGCAGGGGAGAACACTGAAGCTTTCTTT
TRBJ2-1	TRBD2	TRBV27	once	CASSLAATYNEQFF	TGTGCCAGCAGCCTAGCGGCCACCTACAATGAGCAGTTCTTC
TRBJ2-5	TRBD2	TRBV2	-	CASGDYQETQYF	TGTGCCAGTGGGGACTATCAAGAGACCCAGTACTTC
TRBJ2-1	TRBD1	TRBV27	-	CASRDRGLDEQFF	TGTGCCAGCAGGGACAGGGGTTTGGATGAGCAGTTCTTC
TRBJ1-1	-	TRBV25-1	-	CASSEGVTEAFF	TGTGCCAGCAGTGAGGGCGTTACTGAAGCTTTCTTT
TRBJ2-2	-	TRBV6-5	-	CASRKGNTGELFF	TGTGCCAGTCGCAAAGGGAACACCGGGGAGCTGTTTTTT
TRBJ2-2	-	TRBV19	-	CASNSLGRTGELFF	TGTGCCAGTAACTCCCTGGGGAGGACCGGGGAGCTGTTTTTT
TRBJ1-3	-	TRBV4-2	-	CASSPRRGDGNTIYF	TGTGCCAGCAGCCCCAGAAGGGGGGACGGAAACACCATATATTTT
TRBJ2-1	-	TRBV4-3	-	CASSQVYVYGREGGEDEQFF	TGCGCCAGCAGCCAAGTCTACGTTTACGGCAGGGAAGGGGGAGAGGATGAGCAGTTCTTC
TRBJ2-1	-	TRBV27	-	CASSLGRGSYNEQFF	TGTGCCAGCAGTTTAGGGCGGGGCTCCTACAATGAGCAGTTCTTC
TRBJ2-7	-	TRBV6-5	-	CASSPSLSNEQYF	TGTGCCAGCAGCCCGTCCCTATCGAACGAGCAGTACTTC
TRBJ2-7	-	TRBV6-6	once	CASSYSLQGQDYEQYF	TGTGCCAGCAGTTACTCCCTACAGGGTCAGGACTACGAGCAGTACTTC
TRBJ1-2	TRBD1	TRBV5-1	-	CASKVAQGDYGYTF	TGCGCCAGCAAGGTGGCGCAGGGGGACTATGGCTACACCTTC
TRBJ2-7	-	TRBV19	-	CASSMGPQGSYEQYF	TGTGCCAGTAGTATGGGGCCACAGGGCTCCTACGAGCAGTACTTC
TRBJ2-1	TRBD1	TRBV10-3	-	CAISDPGQGDNEQFF	TGTGCCATCAGTGATCCGGGACAGGGGGACAATGAGCAGTTCTTC
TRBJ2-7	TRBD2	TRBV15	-	CATSRDRLAGEQYF	TGTGCCACCAGCAGAGATCGACTAGCGGGGGAGCAGTACTTC
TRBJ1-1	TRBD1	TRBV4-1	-	CASSPTGQANTEAFF	TGCGCCAGCAGCCCAACCGGACAGGCGAACACTGAAGCTTTCTTT
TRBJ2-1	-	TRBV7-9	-	CATQGRDSPSYNEQFF	TGTGCCACCCAGGGGCGGGATTCCCCCTCCTACAATGAGCAGTTCTTC
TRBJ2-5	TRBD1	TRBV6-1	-	CASSVHKKKQGGSQETQYF	TGTGCCAGCAGTGTCCATAAAAAAAAACAGGGGGGATCTCAAGAGACCCAGTACTTC
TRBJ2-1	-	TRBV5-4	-	CASSDGTYNEQFF	TGTGCCAGCAGTGACGGTACCTACAATGAGCAGTTCTTC
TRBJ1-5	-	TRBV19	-	CASSPDSFNQPQHF	TGTGCCAGTAGTCCGGACAGCTTCAATCAGCCCCAGCATTTT
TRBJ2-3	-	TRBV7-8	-	CASSLVGLADTQYF	TGTGCCAGCAGCTTAGTTGGACTTGCAGATACGCAGTATTTT
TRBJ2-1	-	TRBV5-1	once	CASSLESPLARNNEQFF	TGCGCCAGCAGCTTGGAATCCCCCCTAGCGAGAAACAATGAGCAGTTCTTC
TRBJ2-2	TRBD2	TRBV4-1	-	CASSHRLAGEWTGELFF	TGCGCCAGCAGCCACCGATTAGCGGGAGAGTGGACCGGGGAGCTGTTTTTT
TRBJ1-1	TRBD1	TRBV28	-	CASSTDRGIAEAFF	TGTGCCAGCAGTACTGACAGGGGGATCGCTGAAGCTTTCTTT
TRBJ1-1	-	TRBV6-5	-	CASRTDSGYTEAFF	TGTGCCAGCAGAACTGACAGTGGCTACACTGAAGCTTTCTTT
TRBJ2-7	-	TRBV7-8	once	CASSTDYEQYF	TGTGCCAGCAGCACTGACTACGAGCAGTACTTC
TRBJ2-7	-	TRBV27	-	CASSLEGSYEQYF	TGTGCCAGCAGTTTAGAGGGTTCCTACGAGCAGTACTTC
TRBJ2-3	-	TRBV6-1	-	CASSPLEDTQYF	TGTGCCAGCAGTCCCCTAGAGGATACGCAGTATTTT
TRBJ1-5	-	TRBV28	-	CASSLSILAGGNQPQHF	TGTGCCAGCAGTTTAAGCATCCTTGCCGGAGGCAATCAGCCCCAGCATTTT
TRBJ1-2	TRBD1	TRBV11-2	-	CASSLGPTGGSGGYTF	TGTGCCAGCAGCTTAGGACCGACAGGGGGATCCGGAGGCTACACCTTC
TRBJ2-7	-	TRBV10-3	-	CAISVGGSYEQYF	TGTGCCATCAGTGTCGGTGGCAGCTACGAGCAGTACTTC
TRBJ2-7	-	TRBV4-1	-	CASSQVGPGVLTYEQYF	TGCGCCAGCAGCCAAGTGGGTCCGGGGGTCCTCACCTACGAGCAGTACTTC
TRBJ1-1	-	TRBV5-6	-	CASSFPGGATEAFF	TGTGCCAGCAGCTTTCCGGGGGGCGCCACTGAAGCTTTCTTT
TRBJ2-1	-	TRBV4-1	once	CASSTKSRGEGFNEQFF	TGCGCCAGCAGCACGAAAAGTCGGGGTGAGGGGTTCAATGAGCAGTTCTTC